The rows below give T cell receptor beta chains drawn from one sample of a study of T cell clonotyping in hematopoietic cell transplantation. Using immunoSEQ multiplex PCR, the repertoire was profiled, and TCRdb retains in-frame clones only, with some absent. There are fewer than 15,000 clones in the sample; roughly 89% occur only once, and 7.8% lies in the top ten. This material consisted of PBMCs, taken 100 days after allogeneic stem cell transplant. The receptor source for this set is a female patient aged 45-60 years who had an allogeneic stem cell transplant from an unrelated donor, so the T cells may come from the graft donor. Some clones in this sample may be carry-over from other donors' samples. CDR3s include the opening cysteine and the closing phenylalanine or tryptophan. A D gene is named only where the DNA matches it firmly. Expanded clones are given a class, and other clones once, few, many or no size at all.

j_call clone_size d_call v_call cdr3_aa cdr3_nt
TRBJ2-7 - - TRBV19 CASSMAGGAYEQYF TGTGCCAGTAGTATGGCTGGGGGTGCCTACGAGCAGTACTTC
TRBJ2-4 - - TRBV27 CASPPGPALSKNIQYF TGTGCCAGCCCACCAGGACCGGCCCTCTCCAAAAACATTCAGTACTTC
TRBJ2-3 - TRBD2 TRBV19 CARGLAATSTDTQYF TGTGCCAGGGGACTAGCGGCAACTAGCACAGATACGCAGTATTTT
TRBJ2-2 - - TRBV20-1 CSAYRTGELFF TGCAGTGCTTATAGAACCGGGGAGCTGTTTTTT
TRBJ1-2 - - TRBV6-5 CASCRPGLSYGYTF TGTGCCAGCTGCAGGCCCGGACTATCTTATGGCTACACCTTC
TRBJ1-6 few - TRBV6-5 CASGRGIWDNSPLHF TGTGCCAGCGGACGGGGAATCTGGGATAATTCACCCCTCCACTTT
TRBJ2-1 - TRBD1 TRBV6-5 CASSSTGNRNEQFF TGTGCCAGCAGTTCGACAGGGAATCGAAATGAGCAGTTCTTC
TRBJ1-5 once - TRBV27 CASRVGFNQPQHF TGTGCCAGCAGGGTCGGCTTTAATCAGCCCCAGCATTTT
TRBJ2-6 - - TRBV14 CASSSLGANVLTF TGTGCCAGCTCTTCGCTTGGGGCCAACGTCCTGACTTTC
TRBJ2-2 - TRBD1 TRBV11-1 CASTRDRDTGELFF TGTGCCAGCACCCGGGACAGAGACACCGGGGAGCTGTTTTTT
TRBJ2-1 - - TRBV4-3 CASSQDFPRRPYNEQFF TGCGCCAGCAGCCAAGATTTTCCTAGACGTCCCTACAATGAGCAGTTCTTC
TRBJ1-2 - TRBD1 TRBV14 CASSQDHWTGNGYTF TGTGCCAGCAGCCAAGATCATTGGACAGGGAATGGCTACACCTTC
TRBJ1-1 once - TRBV28 CASTSYTEAFF TGTGCCAGCACTTCCTACACTGAAGCTTTCTTT
TRBJ2-3 - TRBD1 TRBV7-9 CASSPLGQFTDTQYF TGTGCCAGCAGCCCCTTGGGACAGTTCACAGATACGCAGTATTTT
TRBJ2-7 few TRBD2 TRBV10-3 CATGGDEQYF TGTGCCACGGGGGGGGATGAGCAGTACTTC
TRBJ1-2 - - TRBV9 CASSVLSSPYGYTF TGTGCCAGCAGCGTATTAAGCTCGCCCTATGGCTACACCTTC
TRBJ2-6 - TRBD1 TRBV7-9 CASSARQGAPGANVLTF TGTGCCAGCAGCGCGCGTCAGGGGGCCCCTGGGGCCAACGTCCTGACTTTC
TRBJ1-3 - - TRBV5-8 CASSLAGPYSGNTIYF TGTGCCAGCAGCTTGGCAGGACCGTATTCTGGAAACACCATATATTTT
TRBJ1-1 - - TRBV19 CASSPFGGTEAFF TGTGCCAGTAGCCCCTTTGGAGGCACTGAAGCTTTCTTT
TRBJ1-6 - - TRBV2 CASSVQGHNSPLHF TGTGCCAGCAGTGTACAGGGCCATAATTCACCCCTCCACTTT
TRBJ1-3 - - TRBV5-1 CASSLSPSGEAGNTIYF TGCGCCAGCAGCTTGTCCCCTTCAGGGGAGGCTGGAAACACCATATATTTT
TRBJ1-5 - - TRBV25-1 CASSADNQPQHF TGTGCCAGCAGTGCCGACAATCAGCCCCAGCATTTT
TRBJ2-3 - TRBD1 TRBV10-3 CAIRGGGTTDTQYF TGTGCCATCAGAGGGGGCGGAACCACAGATACGCAGTATTTT
TRBJ2-7 - - TRBV7-2 CASSLGPSSYEQYF TGTGCCAGCAGCTTAGGTCCGAGCTCCTACGAGCAGTACTTC
TRBJ1-5 - TRBD1 TRBV4-2 CASSQEDGRTGGNQPQHF TGTGCCAGCAGCCAAGAAGATGGTCGGACAGGCGGCAATCAGCCCCAGCATTTT
TRBJ1-2 - - TRBV9 CASSAQAFGYTF TGTGCCAGCAGCGCTCAGGCTTTTGGCTACACCTTC
TRBJ2-2 - - TRBV7-3 CASSLFTGAGTGELFF TGTGCCAGCAGCTTATTCACGGGAGCGGGCACCGGGGAGCTGTTTTTT
TRBJ1-1 - - TRBV28 CASSLSGREAFF TGTGCCAGCAGTTTATCGGGGAGAGAAGCTTTCTTT
TRBJ2-5 - TRBD2 TRBV11-3 CASSLRGGLEETQYF TGTGCCAGCAGCTTGCGGGGGGGGCTGGAAGAGACCCAGTACTTC
TRBJ2-3 - - TRBV5-1 CASSKGGLVTDTQYF TGCGCCAGCAGCAAGGGTGGATTGGTCACAGATACGCAGTATTTT
TRBJ1-5 - - TRBV6-5 CASSYLGANQPQHF TGTGCCAGCAGTTACCTGGGAGCCAATCAGCCCCAGCATTTT
TRBJ1-1 - TRBD1 TRBV29-1 CSVDRTGAKTEAFF TGCAGCGTGGATCGGACAGGGGCGAAAACTGAAGCTTTCTTT
TRBJ2-6 - TRBD2 TRBV7-8 CASSLGRTSGRSGANVLTF TGTGCCAGCAGCTTAGGCCGGACTAGCGGGAGGTCTGGGGCCAACGTCCTGACTTTC